This is a list of T cell receptor beta chains from one sample in a study of graft-versus-host responses after intestinal transplantation. Profiled with immunoSEQ multiplex PCR; TCRdb holds only in-frame clones, not every one. In the table there are tens of thousands of clones, about four fifths of which are singletons. These receptors' targets are unknown. The specimen comprised unstimulated CD8+ T cells sorted from spleen or lymph node cells, sampled before intestinal transplant. The receptor source for this set is a human donor who received an intestinal transplant. Each CDR3 is given with its conserved first and last residue. A D gene is named only where the DNA matches it firmly. A row's size may be missing; if present it is once, few, many or a size class.

TRBV6-5,.,.,TRBJ1-1,CASSYQSGLDTEAFF,TGTGCCAGCAGTTACCAATCAGGTTTGGACACTGAAGCTTTCTTT
TRBV11-2,.,.,TRBJ2-1,CASSPGPLYNEQFF,TGTGCCAGCAGCCCCGGGCCCCTCTACAATGAGCAGTTCTTC
TRBV6-5,.,once,TRBJ2-5,CASSYWDSKETQYF,TGTGCCAGCAGTTACTGGGATAGTAAAGAGACCCAGTACTTC
TRBV25-1,.,.,TRBJ1-5,CASSESAGGQPQHF,TGTGCCAGCAGTGAATCGGCAGGCGGTCAGCCCCAGCATTTT
TRBV19,.,.,TRBJ2-1,CASSISSYNEQFF,TGTGCCAGTAGTATAAGCTCCTACAATGAGCAGTTCTTC
TRBV10-2,.,.,TRBJ2-3,CASSESESVSDTQYF,TGCGCCAGCAGTGAGTCCGAGAGTGTTTCAGATACGCAGTATTTT
TRBV30,.,.,TRBJ2-3,CAWRGRILQDTQYF,TGTGCCTGGAGGGGACGGATACTGCAAGATACGCAGTATTTT
TRBV19,.,.,TRBJ2-3,CASSLGGGWTDTQYF,TGTGCCAGTAGCCTGGGGGGGGGCTGGACAGATACGCAGTATTTT
TRBV5-1,TRBD2,few,TRBJ2-2,CASSPGLAGVDTGELFF,TGCGCCAGCAGCCCGGGACTAGCGGGGGTAGACACCGGGGAGCTGTTTTTT
TRBV29-1,.,.,TRBJ1-3,CSVVGGNSGNTIYF,TGCAGCGTTGTGGGGGGGAACTCTGGAAACACCATATATTTT
TRBV7-9,.,.,TRBJ1-1,CASSQGGPTEAFF,TGTGCCAGCAGTCAAGGGGGGCCCACTGAAGCTTTCTTT
TRBV5-6,.,.,TRBJ2-7,CASSFLTLSYEQYF,TGTGCCAGCAGCTTTTTGACCCTCTCCTACGAGCAGTACTTC
TRBV19,TRBD2,.,TRBJ2-7,CASSYDSGSRDEQYF,TGTGCCAGTAGTTACGATAGCGGGAGTCGGGACGAGCAGTACTTC
TRBV7-6,.,.,TRBJ2-1,CASSYRGTYNEQFF,TGTGCCAGCAGCTATAGGGGGACCTACAATGAGCAGTTCTTC
TRBV7-7,.,few,TRBJ1-2,CASSLNYGDGYTF,TGTGCCAGCAGCTTAAATTATGGGGATGGCTACACCTTC
TRBV9,.,.,TRBJ1-3,CASSVGDSGNTIYF,TGTGCCAGCAGCGTAGGGGATTCTGGAAACACCATATATTTT
TRBV13,TRBD1,.,TRBJ2-1,CASSLVTSRQGALSYNEQFF,TGTGCCAGCAGCTTAGTCACCTCGAGACAGGGGGCATTGTCCTACAATGAGCAGTTCTTC
TRBV11-2,.,.,TRBJ2-7,CASSLYDEQYF,TGTGCCAGCAGCTTATACGACGAGCAGTACTTC
TRBV29-1,.,.,TRBJ1-2,CSVDLHDGHTF,TGCAGCGTTGATCTCCATGATGGCCACACCTTC
TRBV6-6,.,.,TRBJ1-2,CASSPSSGSGYGYTF,TGTGCCAGCAGCCCCTCCTCGGGGTCGGGGTATGGCTACACCTTC
TRBV7-9,.,.,TRBJ1-1,CASSLAQEAFF,TGTGCCAGCAGCTTAGCACAGGAAGCTTTCTTT
TRBV6-4,.,.,TRBJ1-2,CASSDSKHGYGYTF,TGTGCCAGCAGTGACTCTAAGCACGGCTATGGCTACACCTTC
TRBV27,.,.,TRBJ1-2,CASSFPGGHGYTF,TGTGCCAGCAGTTTCCCTGGGGGCCATGGCTACACCTTC
TRBV4-1,.,.,TRBJ1-1,CASSQWPMNTEAFF,TGCGCCAGCAGCCAATGGCCCATGAACACTGAAGCTTTCTTT
TRBV19,TRBD2,.,TRBJ2-5,CASSREAGVRETQYF,TGTGCCAGTAGTCGGGAGGCGGGAGTTCGAGAGACCCAGTACTTC
TRBV7-9,.,.,TRBJ2-1,CASSLDPEFKKTWDEQFF,TGTGCCAGCAGCTTAGACCCGGAGTTCAAGAAAACATGGGATGAGCAGTTCTTC
TRBV12-2,.,.,TRBJ2-5,CASQATGRAETQYF,TGTGCAAGTCAGGCGACAGGGCGGGCAGAGACCCAGTACTTC
TRBV30,.,.,TRBJ2-5,CAWSVVVEREETQYF,TGTGCCTGGAGTGTAGTCGTGGAGAGGGAAGAGACCCAGTACTTC
TRBV23-1,.,.,TRBJ1-2,CASSRDTELYGYTF,TGCGCCAGCAGTAGGGACACTGAACTATATGGCTACACCTTC
TRBV27,.,few,TRBJ2-7,CASSPGPTYEQYF,TGTGCCAGCAGCCCAGGACCCACCTACGAGCAGTACTTC
TRBV2,TRBD2,once,TRBJ2-5,CASTGSGRVRETQYF,TGTGCCAGCACAGGTAGCGGGAGAGTTCGGGAGACCCAGTACTTC
TRBV7-6,.,.,TRBJ2-2,CASSLARGTGFPGELFF,TGTGCCAGCAGCTTAGCGCGGGGGACAGGATTTCCCGGGGAGCTGTTTTTT
TRBV2,TRBD1,.,TRBJ2-7,CASSDPPGQGQYEQYF,TGTGCCAGCAGCGACCCACCGGGACAGGGTCAGTACGAGCAGTACTTC
TRBV6-1,.,.,TRBJ2-7,CASSEGRGDEQYF,TGTGCCAGCAGTGAAGGGAGAGGGGACGAGCAGTACTTC
TRBV29-1,TRBD1,.,TRBJ1-1,CSVDHSDRGQPEAFF,TGCAGCGTGGACCACAGTGACAGGGGGCAGCCTGAAGCTTTCTTT
TRBV2,TRBD1,.,TRBJ2-2,CASSWTGLTGELFF,TGTGCCAGCAGCTGGACAGGGCTTACCGGGGAGCTGTTTTTT
TRBV4-1,TRBD1,.,TRBJ1-1,CASNPTGVSEAFF,TGCGCCAGCAACCCTACAGGGGTCAGTGAAGCTTTCTTT
TRBV5-4,.,.,TRBJ2-7,CASSLRGNSEQYF,TGTGCCAGCAGCTTGAGAGGGAACAGCGAGCAGTACTTC
TRBV13,.,.,TRBJ1-5,CASSPRGQPQHF,TGTGCCAGCAGCCCCCGGGGACAGCCCCAGCATTTT
TRBV7-9,.,.,TRBJ1-2,CASSLGEESYYGYTF,TGTGCCAGCAGCTTAGGCGAAGAAAGCTACTATGGCTACACCTTC
TRBV19,.,.,TRBJ2-1,CASTNLRNEQFF,TGTGCCAGTACCAATTTAAGGAATGAGCAGTTCTTC
TRBV7-3,.,once,TRBJ2-3,CASSLGGIWATDTQYF,TGTGCCAGCAGCTTAGGTGGTATCTGGGCCACAGATACGCAGTATTTT
TRBV30,.,.,TRBJ1-3,CAWSGNEQGLGNTIYF,TGTGCCTGGAGTGGGAATGAACAGGGACTCGGAAACACCATATATTTT
TRBV7-7,.,.,TRBJ2-7,CASSSQLLSTYEQYF,TGTGCCAGCAGCTCCCAGTTACTTTCAACCTACGAGCAGTACTTC
TRBV5-4,TRBD2,.,TRBJ2-7,CASSLWGGSSYEQYF,TGTGCCAGCAGCTTGTGGGGCGGGAGCTCCTACGAGCAGTACTTC
TRBV4-1,TRBD2,.,TRBJ2-3,CASSQENPIAGADTDTQYF,TGCGCCAGCAGCCAAGAAAACCCTATAGCGGGGGCCGACACAGATACGCAGTATTTT
TRBV5-1,.,few,TRBJ1-2,CASSFIGGPYGYTF,TGCGCCAGCAGCTTCATTGGCGGACCCTATGGCTACACCTTC
TRBV19,TRBD1,once,TRBJ2-5,CASSNRGSTETQYF,TGTGCCAGTAGTAACAGGGGTTCGACAGAGACCCAGTACTTC
TRBV28,TRBD2,.,TRBJ2-2,CASSPEGGPPTGELFF,TGTGCCAGCAGTCCTGAGGGAGGGCCCCCCACCGGGGAGCTGTTTTTT
TRBV6-1,.,.,TRBJ2-7,CASSEEHLSYEQYF,TGTGCCAGCAGTGAAGAACACCTCTCCTACGAGCAGTACTTC